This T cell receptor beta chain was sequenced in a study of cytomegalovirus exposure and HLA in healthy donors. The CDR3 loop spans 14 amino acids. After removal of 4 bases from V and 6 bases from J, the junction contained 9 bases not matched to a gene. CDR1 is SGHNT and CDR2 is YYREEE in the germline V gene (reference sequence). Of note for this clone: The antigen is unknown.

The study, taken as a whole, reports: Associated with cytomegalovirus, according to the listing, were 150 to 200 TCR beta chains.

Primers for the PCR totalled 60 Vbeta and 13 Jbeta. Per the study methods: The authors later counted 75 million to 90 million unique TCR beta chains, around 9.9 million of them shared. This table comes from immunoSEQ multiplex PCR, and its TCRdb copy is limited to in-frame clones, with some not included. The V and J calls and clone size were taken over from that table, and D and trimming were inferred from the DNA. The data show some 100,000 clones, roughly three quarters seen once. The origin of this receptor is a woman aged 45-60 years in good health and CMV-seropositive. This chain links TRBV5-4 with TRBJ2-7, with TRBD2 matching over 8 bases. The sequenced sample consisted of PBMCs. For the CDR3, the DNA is TGTGCCAGCAGCCAAACTAGCGGACCAGTCGAGCAGTACTTC. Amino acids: CASSQTSGPVEQYF.